This T cell receptor beta chain emerged from a study of blood T cells in healthy people across ages. A second PCR of roughly 6 to 12 cycles used a sample-barcoded 5' primer and a J-beta primer mix. Individual samples furnished no less than 2.5 million CDR3-containing paired-end reads apiece. Using its own MiXCR run on the 5' RACE reads, TCRdb lists one record per CDR3 protein. Of roughly 1.5 million distinct CDR3 sequences in the sample, 42% were seen once. Comments on this clonotype: Antigen unknown.

The study, taken as a whole, reports: Estimates of total diversity, which came from one million sequenced T cells, were considered to be underestimates. Since the PBMCs were unsorted, naive and antigen-experienced cells could not be conclusively compared. Naive CD4+ cells and diversity were both higher in long-lived donors than in aged donors.

The CDR3 consists of 13 residues. Trimming left V 5 bases short and J 4 bases short, with 11 bases between. The TCR comes from a woman under 30 in good health. The sequenced sample was blood. The V and J genes are TRBV12-3 or TRBV12-4 and TRBJ1-2; D gene unclear. The CDR3 sequence: CASSDGGGYGYTF. CDR3 in DNA: TGTGCCAGCAGTGACGGAGGAGGCTATGGCTACACCTTC.